These T cell receptor beta chains were read from a single sample in a study of T cells in Graves' hyperthyroidism and ophthalmopathy. TCRdb fed the multiplex PCR reads into MiXCR, producing one record per CDR3 protein. Here the sample spans 800,000 or so distinct CDR3 sequences, over 35% being singletons. The material sequenced was blood. Receptors originate from a man between 18 and 35 years old with Graves' hyperthyroidism. The CDR3 runs from the conserved cysteine through the conserved F or W. D genes are given only for firm matches. Some rows have no size entry. The others give once, few or many, or a class for an expanded clone.

14 | TRBD2 | - | TRBJ2-7 | TRBV20-1 | CSARDTSGPYEQYF | TGCAGTGCTAGAGACACTAGCGGGCCATACGAGCAGTACTTC
12 | - | many | TRBJ1-1 | TRBV20-1 | CSAAQGDTEAFF | TGCAGTGCTGCTCAGGGAGACACTGAAGCTTTCTTT
13 | - | few | TRBJ2-7 | TRBV20-1 | CSAREAGTYEQYF | TGCAGTGCTAGAGAGGCAGGGACCTACGAGCAGTACTTC
16 | - | - | TRBJ1-4 | TRBV7-2 | CASSLSGGATNEKLFF | TGTGCCAGCAGCTTATCTGGGGGCGCAACTAATGAAAAACTGTTTTTT
15 | TRBD1 | few | TRBJ2-7 | TRBV7-9 | CASSDRDRKTYEQYF | TGTGCCAGCAGCGACCGGGACAGGAAGACCTACGAGCAGTACTTC
13 | - | - | TRBJ1-1 | TRBV2 | CASSNQEPTEAFF | TGTGCCAGCAGTAATCAGGAACCCACTGAAGCTTTCTTT
15 | TRBD1 | few | TRBJ1-1 | TRBV7-2 | CASSQGDRDYPEAFF | TGCGCCAGCAGCCAAGGGGACAGGGATTACCCTGAAGCTTTCTTT
14 | - | many | TRBJ1-1 | TRBV7-8 | CASSSDRWGTEAFF | TGTGCCAGCAGCTCTGACCGGTGGGGCACTGAAGCTTTCTTT
20 | - | - | TRBJ2-7 | TRBV7-9 | CASRSLRTEKRKGGYYEQYF | TGTGCCAGCAGATCGCTGCGGACAGAAAAACGAAAAGGGGGATACTACGAGCAGTACTTC
15 | TRBD2 | few | TRBJ2-5 | TRBV9 | CASSGTSAFQETQYF | TGTGCCAGCAGTGGGACTAGCGCATTCCAAGAGACCCAGTACTTC
14 | - | many | TRBJ1-5 | TRBV2 | CASSQEWSNQPQHF | TGTGCCAGCAGCCAGGAGTGGAGCAATCAGCCCCAGCATTTT
14 | TRBD1 | many | TRBJ1-6 | TRBV14 | CASSHRDRPSPLHF | TGTGCCAGCAGCCACCGGGACAGGCCTTCACCCCTCCACTTT
18 | TRBD2 | few | TRBJ2-6 | TRBV7-6 | CASSFKAGAFSGANVLTF | TGTGCCAGCAGCTTTAAAGCGGGAGCATTTTCTGGGGCCAACGTCCTGACTTTC
18 | TRBD1 | - | TRBJ2-6 | TRBV4-1 | CASSQGDRVGPGANVLTF | TGTGCCAGCAGCCAAGGGGACAGGGTAGGCCCTGGGGCCAACGTCCTGACTTTC
14 | - | many | TRBJ1-2 | TRBV20-1 | CSARESDGYYGYTF | TGCAGTGCTAGAGAATCGGACGGGTACTATGGCTACACCTTC
15 | - | many | TRBJ1-3 | TRBV2 | CASSSDAVSGNTIYF | TGTGCCAGCAGCTCTGACGCGGTCAGTGGAAACACCATATATTTT
11 | - | - | TRBJ2-5 | TRBV5-8 | CAPGTIETQYF | TGCGCCCCCGGGACCATAGAGACCCAGTACTTC
15 | - | - | TRBJ1-5 | TRBV6-5 | CASSSTGTLAAAQHF | TGTGCCAGCAGTTCAACCGGGACACTCGCAGCCGCCCAGCATTTT
14 | TRBD1 | - | TRBJ2-7 | TRBV10-3 | CASRKHRGLYEQYF | TGTGCCAGCAGGAAGCACAGGGGCCTCTACGAGCAGTACTTC
14 | - | - | TRBJ1-2 | TRBV18 | CASSPMRQEGSYTF | TGTGCCAGCTCACCTATGAGACAGGAGGGGAGCTACACCTTC
16 | TRBD1 | few | TRBJ1-3 | TRBV11-3 | CASSLKGQGTGNTIYF | TGTGCCAGCAGCTTAAAGGGACAGGGTACTGGAAACACCATATATTTT
16 | TRBD1 | - | TRBJ1-2 | TRBV7-2 | CASSSKGQGNLYGYTF | TGTGCCAGCAGCTCCAAGGGACAGGGAAACCTCTATGGCTACACCTTC
14 | TRBD1 | few | TRBJ2-5 | TRBV6-2/TRBV6-3 | CASDRGQEGETQYF | TGTGCCAGCGACCGCGGACAGGAAGGAGAGACCCAGTACTTC
16 | - | - | TRBJ2-6 | TRBV5-1 | CASRDTLSSGANVLTF | TGCGCCAGCAGGGACACCTTGAGCTCTGGGGCCAACGTCCTGACTTTC
14 | - | - | TRBJ2-5 | TRBV6-2/TRBV6-3 | CASSLDLKRETQYF | TGTGCCAGCAGTTTGGACCTTAAACGCGAGACCCAGTACTTC
15 | - | many | TRBJ1-1 | TRBV9 | CASSLGRTAGTEAFF | TGTGCCAGCAGCCTCGGAAGGACAGCGGGCACTGAAGCTTTCTTT
15 | - | few | TRBJ2-5 | TRBV7-2 | CASSLFGTQQETQYF | TGTGCCAGCAGCTTATTTGGGACACAACAAGAGACCCAGTACTTC
13 | - | - | TRBJ1-1 | TRBV12-3/TRBV12-4 | CASSSPGTLEAFF | TGTGCCAGCAGTTCTCCCGGGACACTTGAAGCTTTCTTT
15 | - | few | TRBJ2-5 | TRBV12-3/TRBV12-4 | CASRAGGGAGETQYF | TGTGCCAGCAGGGCCGGTGGGGGGGCGGGGGAGACCCAGTACTTC
17 | TRBD2 | - | TRBJ2-7 | TRBV5-5 | CASSLESGGRAKDEQYF | TGTGCCAGCAGCTTGGAGAGCGGGGGGAGGGCTAAGGACGAGCAGTACTTC
13 | - | - | TRBJ2-2 | TRBV25-1 | CASSFPHTGELFF | TGTGCCAGCAGTTTCCCACACACCGGGGAGCTGTTTTTT
14 | - | many | TRBJ1-5 | TRBV19 | CASSTGTDNQPQHF | TGTGCCAGTAGTACCGGGACGGATAATCAGCCCCAGCATTTT
18 | - | few | TRBJ2-5 | TRBV7-3 | CASSLPGDCRLLRETQYF | TGTGCCAGCAGCTTGCCCGGGGACTGCCGATTACTCAGGGAGACCCAGTACTTC
15 | TRBD1 | - | TRBJ1-1 | TRBV20-1 | CSARPGQGANTEAFF | TGCAGTGCTAGACCAGGACAGGGTGCGAACACTGAAGCTTTCTTT
14 | TRBD2 | - | TRBJ2-7 | TRBV20-1 | CSARNGLAGYEQYF | TGCAGTGCTAGAAACGGACTAGCGGGCTACGAGCAGTACTTC
15 | TRBD1 | - | TRBJ2-7 | TRBV5-1 | CASSWGRTGSTEQYF | TGCGCCAGCAGCTGGGGGAGGACAGGGTCAACCGAGCAGTACTTC
15 | - | few | TRBJ2-5 | TRBV6-6 | CASSYSTLTSETQYF | TGTGCCAGCAGTTACTCGACCCTGACATCAGAGACCCAGTACTTC
14 | TRBD1 | many | TRBJ1-1 | TRBV7-2 | CASSLDRGRTEAFF | TGCGCCAGCAGCTTGGACAGGGGGAGGACTGAAGCTTTCTTT
18 | - | - | TRBJ1-2 | TRBV7-8 | CASSLAFGRETDLYGYTF | TGTGCCAGCAGCTTAGCCTTTGGGAGGGAAACCGACCTGTATGGCTACACCTTC
14 | TRBD1 | many | TRBJ1-1 | TRBV2 | CASSESGGWTEAFF | TGTGCCAGCAGTGAATCAGGGGGATGGACTGAAGCTTTCTTT